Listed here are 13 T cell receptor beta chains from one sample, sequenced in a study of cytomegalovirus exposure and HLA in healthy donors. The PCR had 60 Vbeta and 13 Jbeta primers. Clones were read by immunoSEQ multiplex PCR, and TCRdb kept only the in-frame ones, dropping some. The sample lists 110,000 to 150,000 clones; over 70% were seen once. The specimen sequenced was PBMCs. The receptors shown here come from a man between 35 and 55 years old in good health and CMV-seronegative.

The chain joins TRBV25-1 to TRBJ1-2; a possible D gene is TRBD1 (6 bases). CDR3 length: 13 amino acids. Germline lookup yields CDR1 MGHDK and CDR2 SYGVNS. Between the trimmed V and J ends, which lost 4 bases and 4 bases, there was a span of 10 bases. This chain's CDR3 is CASSVGAPYGYTF. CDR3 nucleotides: TGTGCCAGCAGTGTGGGGGCCCCCTATGGCTACACCTTC.

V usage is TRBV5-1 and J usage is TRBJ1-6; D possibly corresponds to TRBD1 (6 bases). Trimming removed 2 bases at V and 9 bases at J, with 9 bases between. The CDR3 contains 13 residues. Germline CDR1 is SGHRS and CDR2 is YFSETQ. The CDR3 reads CASSFQQGSPLHF. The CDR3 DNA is TGCGCCAGCAGCTTCCAACAGGGTTCACCCCTCCACTTT.

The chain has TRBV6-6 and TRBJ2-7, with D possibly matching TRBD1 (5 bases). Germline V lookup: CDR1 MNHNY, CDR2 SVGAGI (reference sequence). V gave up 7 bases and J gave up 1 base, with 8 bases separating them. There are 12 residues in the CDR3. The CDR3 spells CASIDSSYEQYF. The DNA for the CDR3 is TGTGCCAGCATCGACAGTTCCTACGAGCAGTACTTC.

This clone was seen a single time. In nucleotides, the CDR3 is TGTGCCAGCAGCTTAGTGGCCAATCAGGGGGAGCAGTACTTC. Amino acid sequence: CASSLVANQGEQYF. The chain carries TRBV7-9 and TRBJ2-5; 7 bases are a match to TRBD1. The CDR3 consists of 14 residues. Germline values: CDR1 SEHNR, CDR2 FQNEAQ (reference sequence). Trimming removed 1 base from V and 11 bases from J; junction bases left unmatched: 10.

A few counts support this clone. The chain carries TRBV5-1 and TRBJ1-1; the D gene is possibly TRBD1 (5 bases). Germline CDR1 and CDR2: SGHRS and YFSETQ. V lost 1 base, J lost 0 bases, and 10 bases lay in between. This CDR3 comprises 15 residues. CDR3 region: CASSLIAGLNTEAFF. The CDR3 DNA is TGCGCCAGCAGCTTGATCGCGGGACTGAACACTGAAGCTTTCTTT.

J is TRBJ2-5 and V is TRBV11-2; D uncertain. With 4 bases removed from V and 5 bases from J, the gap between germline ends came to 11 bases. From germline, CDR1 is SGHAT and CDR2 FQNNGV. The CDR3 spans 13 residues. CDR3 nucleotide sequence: TGTGCCAGCAGCTCTAGTGTACGCGAGACCCAGTACTTC. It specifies CASSSSVRETQYF.

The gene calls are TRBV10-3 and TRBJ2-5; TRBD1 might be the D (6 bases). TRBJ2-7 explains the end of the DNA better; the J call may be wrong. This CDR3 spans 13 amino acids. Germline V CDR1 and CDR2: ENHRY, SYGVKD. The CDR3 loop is CAITFSQGYEQYF. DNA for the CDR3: TGTGCCATCACCTTCTCACAGGGATACGAGCAGTACTTC.

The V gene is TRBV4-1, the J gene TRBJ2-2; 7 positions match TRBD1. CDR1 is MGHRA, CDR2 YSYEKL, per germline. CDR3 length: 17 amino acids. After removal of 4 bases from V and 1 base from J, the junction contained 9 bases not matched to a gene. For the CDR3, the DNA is TGCGCCAGCAGCCCCTCACCGAGACAGGGGAACACCGGGGAGCTGTTTTTT. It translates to CASSPSPRQGNTGELFF.

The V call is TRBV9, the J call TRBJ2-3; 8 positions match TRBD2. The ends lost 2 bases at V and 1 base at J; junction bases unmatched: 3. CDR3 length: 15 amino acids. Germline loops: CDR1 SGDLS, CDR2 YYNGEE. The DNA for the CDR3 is TGTGCCAGCAGCGTCTACGGGGGGGGCACAGATACGCAGTATTTT. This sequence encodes CASSVYGGGTDTQYF.

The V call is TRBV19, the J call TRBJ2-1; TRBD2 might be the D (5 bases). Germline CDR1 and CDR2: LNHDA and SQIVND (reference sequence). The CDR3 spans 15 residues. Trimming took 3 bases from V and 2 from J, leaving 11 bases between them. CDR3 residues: CASSMVVATYNEQFF. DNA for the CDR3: TGTGCCAGTAGTATGGTCGTAGCGACCTACAATGAGCAGTTCTTC.

The CDR3 protein is CASSAGLAKNIQYF. CDR3 sequence (DNA): TGTGCCAGCAGCGCCGGGTTAGCCAAAAACATTCAGTACTTC. This chain joins TRBV5-6 and TRBJ2-4; D uncertain. Germline CDR1 reads SGHDT; CDR2 reads YYEEEE. V was clipped by 4 bases and J by 0 bases, with 8 bases between them. The CDR3 is made up of 14 amino acids.

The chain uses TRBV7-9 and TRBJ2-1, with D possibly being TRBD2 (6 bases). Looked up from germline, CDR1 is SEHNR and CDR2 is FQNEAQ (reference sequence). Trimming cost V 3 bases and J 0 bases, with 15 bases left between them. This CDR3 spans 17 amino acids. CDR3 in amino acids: CASSFTLGGISYNEQFF. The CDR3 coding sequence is TGTGCCAGCAGCTTTACCCTCGGAGGGATCTCCTACAATGAGCAGTTCTTC.

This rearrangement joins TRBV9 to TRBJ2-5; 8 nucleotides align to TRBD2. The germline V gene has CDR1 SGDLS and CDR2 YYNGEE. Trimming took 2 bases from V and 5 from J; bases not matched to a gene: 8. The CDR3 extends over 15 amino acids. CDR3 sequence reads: CASSVRRGGLETQYF. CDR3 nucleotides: TGTGCCAGCAGCGTCAGACGGGGGGGCCTTGAGACCCAGTACTTC. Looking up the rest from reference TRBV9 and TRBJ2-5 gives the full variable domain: DSGVTQTPKHLITATGQRVTLRCSPRSGDLSVYWYQQSLDQGLQFLIQYYNGEERAKGNILERFSAQQFPDLHSELNLSSLELGDSALYFCASSVRRGGLETQYFGPGTRLLVL.